A single sample gave rise to the 13 T cell receptor beta chains below, sequenced in a study of shared clonotypes between healthy human individuals. Assay used: immunoSEQ multiplex PCR; TCRdb lists only in-frame clones, some missing. The sample records 470,000 or so clones, about 78% being singletons. Sequences were obtained from PBMCs. The receptors derive from a middle-aged woman in good health. Some clones in this sample may be carry-over from other donors' samples.

CDR3 in amino acids: CASSFFVSVGTDTQYF. DNA of the CDR3: TGCGCCAGCAGCTTTTTTGTCTCCGTCGGCACAGATACGCAGTATTTT. The chain uses TRBV5-1 and TRBJ2-3; D gene uncertain. The CDR3 length is 16 residues. Trimming took off 2 bases at V and 1 base at J, with 14 bases between the two ends. Germline V lookup: CDR1 SGHRS, CDR2 YFSETQ.

V is TRBV28 and J is TRBJ1-4, with D hard to call. The CDR3 extends over 13 amino acids. V was clipped by 2 bases and J by 8 bases, with 9 bases between them. The germline gives CDR1 MDHEN, CDR2 SYDVKM. The CDR3 bases are TGTGCCAGCAGTTTAGGAGTAGAGGAAAAACTGTTTTTT. It translates to CASSLGVEEKLFF.

This clone has only a few counts. This chain's CDR3 is CASSAGEPTRDIQYF. CDR3 nucleotide sequence: TGCGCCAGCAGCGCGGGGGAACCTACGCGGGACATTCAGTACTTC. The chain combines TRBV5-1 with TRBJ2-4; 7 nucleotides match TRBD2. V was clipped by 4 bases and J by 8 bases; unmatched bases: 12. CDR3 length: 15 amino acids. Germline CDR1 and CDR2: SGHRS and YFSETQ.

The chain uses TRBV28 and TRBJ2-3; 8 bases align to TRBD2. CDR1 and CDR2 from the germline V gene are MDHEN and SYDVKM. V shed 5 bases and J 1 base; nucleotides not matched to a gene: 5. The CDR3 loop spans 15 amino acids. The CDR3 loop is CASSPLAGRTDTQYF. As DNA, the CDR3 is TGTGCCAGCAGTCCGTTAGCGGGACGCACAGATACGCAGTATTTT.

V is TRBV18 and J is TRBJ1-3; D is possibly TRBD1 (5 bases). V was trimmed by 3 bases and J by 2 bases, leaving 11 bases between them. Germline lookup yields CDR1 KGHSH and CDR2 LQKENI. This CDR3 spans 15 amino acids. This CDR3 is CASSPPQGAGNTIYF. In DNA form, the CDR3 reads TGTGCCAGCTCACCCCCCCAGGGCGCTGGAAACACCATATATTTT.

The gene calls are TRBV7-9 and TRBJ2-1, with 8 bases lining up with TRBD2. CDR3 length equals 15 residues. Trimming removed 2 bases from V and 7 bases from J; junction bases left unmatched: 7. The V gene's germline CDR1 is SEHNR and CDR2 FQNEAQ (reference sequence). As DNA, the CDR3 is TGTGCCAGCAGCTTAAACAGCGGGAGTCGGAATGAGCAGTTCTTC. The encoded protein is CASSLNSGSRNEQFF.

This sequence joins TRBV7-7 and TRBJ2-5, with D possibly being TRBD1 (6 bases). This CDR3 region has 15 residues. V was trimmed by 5 bases and J by 3 bases, leaving 16 bases between them. CDR1 SSHAT and CDR2 FNYEAQ come from the germline V gene (reference sequence). This CDR3 is CASSLGPRGEETQYF. The CDR3 DNA reads TGTGCCAGCAGCCTAGGGCCCAGGGGAGAAGAGACCCAGTACTTC. The full variable domain, in which reference TRBV7-7 and TRBJ2-5 provide the parts outside the CDR3, is GAGVSQSPRYKVTKRGQDVTLRCDPISSHATLYWYQQALGQGPEFLTYFNYEAQPDKSGLPSDRFSAERPEGSISTLTIQRTEQRDSAMYRCASSLGPRGEETQYFGPGTRLLVL.

Of note for this clone: At one end, the junction sequence differs from germline, possibly due to a read error. The genes are TRBV7-7 and TRBJ2-2; 12 nucleotides match TRBD2. Looked up from germline, CDR1 is SSHAT and CDR2 is FNYEAQ (reference sequence). This CDR3 region has 18 residues. Written as DNA, the CDR3 is TGTGCTAGCAGCTTACCGGGACTAGCGGGCTCGAACACCGGGGAGCTGTTTTTT. Its protein product is CASSLPGLAGSNTGELFF. Drawing the rest from reference TRBV7-7 and TRBJ2-2, the complete variable domain is GAGVSQSPRYKVTKRGQDVTLRCDPISSHATLYWYQQALGQGPEFLTYFNYEAQPDKSGLPSDRFSAERPEGSISTLTIQRTEQRDSAMYRCASSLPGLAGSNTGELFFGEGSRLTVL.

The chain joins TRBV7-2 to TRBJ2-1; D is undetermined. CDR3 length: 12 residues. Germline CDR1 and CDR2: SGHTA and FQGNSA. V was cut by 5 bases and J by 9 bases, with 11 bases left in between. For the CDR3, the DNA is TGTGCCAGCAGCCTGCTGGTCGCTGAGCAGTTCTTC. Protein sequence: CASSLLVAEQFF.

V is TRBV5-3 and J is TRBJ2-4, with D maybe TRBD2 (8 bases). TRBV5-3 is an ORF; its function is uncertain. Trimming took off 0 bases at V and 0 bases at J, with 16 bases between the two ends. CDR3 length equals 18 residues. As DNA, the CDR3 is TGTGCCAGAAGCTTGGCTGTAGCGGGACAGCCAGCCAAAAACATTCAGTACTTC. It yields the protein CARSLAVAGQPAKNIQYF.

The chain uses TRBV30 and TRBJ1-5; 7 bases line up with TRBD1. CDR1 and CDR2 from the germline V gene are GTSNPN and SVGIG (reference sequence). V lost 1 base to trimming and J lost 5 bases; unmatched junction nucleotides: 8. This CDR3 is 15 amino acids long. CDR3 amino acids: CAWSATGQRHQPQHF. The DNA for the CDR3 is TGTGCCTGGAGTGCCACGGGACAGCGGCATCAGCCCCAGCATTTT.

The chain couples TRBV7-7 to TRBJ1-3, with D hard to call. V dropped 5 bases and J dropped 2 bases, with 7 bases sitting between them. The CDR3 loop spans 13 amino acids. Per the germline V gene, CDR1 is SSHAT and CDR2 is FNYEAQ (reference sequence). The CDR3 spells CASSPSPGNTIYF. The CDR3, as DNA: TGTGCCAGCAGCCCCAGTCCTGGAAACACCATATATTTT.

This clone has only one observation. The chain carries TRBV27 and TRBJ2-1; D may be TRBD2 (6 bases). The CDR3 sequence is 15 residues long. V was trimmed by 0 bases and J by 7 bases, leaving 13 bases between them. CDR1 and CDR2 (germline): MNHEY, SMNVEV (reference sequence). Here the CDR3 DNA reads TGTGCCAGCAGTTTATCGTATTCCGGGGGTAATGAGCAGTTCTTC. Protein: CASSLSYSGGNEQFF.